The TCR beta chain described here comes from a study of CD8+ T cells in alopecia areata. Once RNA had been extracted, it was reverse transcribed into cDNA to act as the sequencing template. TCRdb's table, derived via immunoSEQ multiplex PCR, lists solely in-frame clones and lacks some. The table has roughly 150,000 clones, less than 65% seen once. Trimming removed 5 bases at V and 4 bases at J, with 14 bases between. The CDR3 totals 14 residues. CDR1 is SGHTA and CDR2 is FQGNSA in the germline V gene. The input for sequencing was CD8+ T cells sorted from blood, taken at week 0. The V call is TRBV7-2, the J call TRBJ2-5; D uncertain. This TCR was sampled from a human donor with alopecia areata. This CDR3 is CASSQNPGGETQYF. Written as DNA, the CDR3 is TGTGCCAGCAGCCAGAACCCGGGTGGAGAGACCCAGTACTTC.